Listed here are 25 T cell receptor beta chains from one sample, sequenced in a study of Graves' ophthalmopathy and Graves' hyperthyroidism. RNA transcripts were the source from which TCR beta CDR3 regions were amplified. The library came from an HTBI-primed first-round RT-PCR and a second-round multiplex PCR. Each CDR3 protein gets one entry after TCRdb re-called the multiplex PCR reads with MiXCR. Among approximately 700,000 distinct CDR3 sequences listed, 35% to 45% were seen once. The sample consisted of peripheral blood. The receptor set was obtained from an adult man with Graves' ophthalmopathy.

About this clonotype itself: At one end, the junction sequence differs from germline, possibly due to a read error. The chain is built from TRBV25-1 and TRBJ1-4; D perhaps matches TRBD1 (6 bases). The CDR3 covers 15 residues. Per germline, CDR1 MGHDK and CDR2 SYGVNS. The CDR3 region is CASSERQATFEELFF. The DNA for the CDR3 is TGTGCCAGCAGTGAAAGACAGGCCACGTTTGAAGAACTGTTTTTT.

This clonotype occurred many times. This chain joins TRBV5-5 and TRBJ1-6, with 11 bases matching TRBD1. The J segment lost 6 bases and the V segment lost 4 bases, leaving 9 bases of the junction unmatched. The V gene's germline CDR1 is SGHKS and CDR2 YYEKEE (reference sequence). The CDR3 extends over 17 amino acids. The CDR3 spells CASSLTPDRGPNSPLHF. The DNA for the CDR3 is TGTGCCAGCAGCCTGACACCGGACAGGGGGCCTAATTCACCCCTCCACTTT. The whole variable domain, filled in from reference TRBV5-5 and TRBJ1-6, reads DAGVTQSPTHLIKTRGQQVTLRCSPISGHKSVSWYQQVLGQGPQFIFQYYEKEERGRGNFPDRFSARQFPNYSSELNVNALLLGDSALYLCASSLTPDRGPNSPLHFGNGTRLTVT.

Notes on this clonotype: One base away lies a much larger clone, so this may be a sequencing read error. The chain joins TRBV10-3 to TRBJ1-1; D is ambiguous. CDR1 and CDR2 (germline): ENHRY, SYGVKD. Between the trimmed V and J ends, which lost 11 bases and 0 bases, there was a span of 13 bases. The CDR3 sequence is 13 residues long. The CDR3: CAGSGSMNTEAFF. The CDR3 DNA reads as TGTGCCGGCAGTGGCAGCATGAACACTGAAGCTTTCTTT.

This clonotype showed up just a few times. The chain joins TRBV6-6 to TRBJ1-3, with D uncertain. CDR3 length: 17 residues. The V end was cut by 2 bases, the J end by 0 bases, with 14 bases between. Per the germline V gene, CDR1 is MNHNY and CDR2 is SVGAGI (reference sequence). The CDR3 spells CASSYLGRASSGNTIYF. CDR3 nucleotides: TGTGCCAGCAGTTACCTTGGACGGGCCAGCTCTGGAAACACCATATATTTT.

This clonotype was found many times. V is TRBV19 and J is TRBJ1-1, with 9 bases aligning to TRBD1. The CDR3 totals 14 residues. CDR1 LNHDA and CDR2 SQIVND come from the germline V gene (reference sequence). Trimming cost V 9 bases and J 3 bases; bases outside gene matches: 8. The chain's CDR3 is CASRDRERYTEAFF. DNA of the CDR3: TGTGCCAGCCGGGACAGGGAGAGGTACACTGAAGCTTTCTTT.

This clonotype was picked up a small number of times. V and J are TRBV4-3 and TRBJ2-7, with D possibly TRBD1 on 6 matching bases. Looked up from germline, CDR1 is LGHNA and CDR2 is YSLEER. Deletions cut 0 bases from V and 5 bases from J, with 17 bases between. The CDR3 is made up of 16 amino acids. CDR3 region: CASSQEGASLQDEQYF. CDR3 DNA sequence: TGCGCCAGCAGCCAAGAGGGGGCGTCCCTTCAGGACGAGCAGTACTTC.

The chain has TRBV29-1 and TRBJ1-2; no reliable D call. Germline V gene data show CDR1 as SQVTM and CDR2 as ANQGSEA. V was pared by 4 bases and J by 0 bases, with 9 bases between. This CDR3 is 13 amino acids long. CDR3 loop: CSVGSEANYGYTF. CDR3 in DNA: TGCAGCGTTGGTTCCGAAGCTAACTATGGCTACACCTTC.

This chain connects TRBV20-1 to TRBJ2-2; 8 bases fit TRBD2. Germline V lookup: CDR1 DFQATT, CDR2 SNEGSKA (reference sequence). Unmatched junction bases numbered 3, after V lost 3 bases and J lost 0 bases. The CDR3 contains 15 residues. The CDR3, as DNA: TGCAGTGCTAGGCGGGGGGTCTCGAACACCGGGGAGCTGTTTTTT. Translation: CSARRGVSNTGELFF.

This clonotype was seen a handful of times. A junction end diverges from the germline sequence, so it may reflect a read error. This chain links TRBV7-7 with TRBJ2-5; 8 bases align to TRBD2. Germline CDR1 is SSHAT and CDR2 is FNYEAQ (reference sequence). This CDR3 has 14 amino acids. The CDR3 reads CASSSGGPRETQYF. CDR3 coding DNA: TGTGCTAGCAGCTCGGGGGGGCCTCGGGAGACCCAGTACTTC.

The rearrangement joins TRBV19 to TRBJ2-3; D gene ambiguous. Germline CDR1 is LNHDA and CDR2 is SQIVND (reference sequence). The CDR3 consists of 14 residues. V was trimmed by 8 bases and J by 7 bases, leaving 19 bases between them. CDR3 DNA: TGTGCCAGTGCCGAGGAGAGTCCTCGGTATACGCAGTATTTT. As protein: CASAEESPRYTQYF.

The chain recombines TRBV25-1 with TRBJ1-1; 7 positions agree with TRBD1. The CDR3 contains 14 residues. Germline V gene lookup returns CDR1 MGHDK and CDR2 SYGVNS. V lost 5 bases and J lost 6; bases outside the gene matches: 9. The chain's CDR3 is CASSSQGQDSEAFF. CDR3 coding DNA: TGTGCCAGCAGTTCACAGGGGCAGGACTCTGAAGCTTTCTTT.

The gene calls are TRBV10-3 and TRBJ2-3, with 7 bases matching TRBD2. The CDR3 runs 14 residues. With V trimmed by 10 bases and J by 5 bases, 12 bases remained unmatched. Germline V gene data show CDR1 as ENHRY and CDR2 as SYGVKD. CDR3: CANGGGPVGDTQYF. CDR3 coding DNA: TGTGCCAACGGGGGAGGGCCGGTGGGAGATACGCAGTATTTT.

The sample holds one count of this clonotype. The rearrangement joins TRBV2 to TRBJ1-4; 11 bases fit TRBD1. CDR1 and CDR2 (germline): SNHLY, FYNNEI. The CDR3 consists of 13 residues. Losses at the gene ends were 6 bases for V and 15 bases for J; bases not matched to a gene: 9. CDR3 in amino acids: CASSLGQGGQVFF. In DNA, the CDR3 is TGTGCCAGCAGCTTGGGACAGGGGGGACAGGTGTTTTTT.

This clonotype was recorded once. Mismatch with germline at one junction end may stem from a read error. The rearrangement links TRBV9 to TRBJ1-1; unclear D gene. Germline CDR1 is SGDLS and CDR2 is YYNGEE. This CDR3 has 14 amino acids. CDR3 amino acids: CTSSAAPGNTEAFF. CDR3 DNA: TGTACCAGCAGCGCCGCCCCGGGGAACACTGAAGCTTTCTTT.

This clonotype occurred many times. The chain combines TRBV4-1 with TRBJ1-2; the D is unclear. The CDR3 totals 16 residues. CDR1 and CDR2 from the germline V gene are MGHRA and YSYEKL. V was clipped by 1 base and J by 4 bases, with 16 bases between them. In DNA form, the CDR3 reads TGCGCCAGCAGCCAAGCGCTTGGGCCCAACATCTATGGCTACACCTTC. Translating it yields CASSQALGPNIYGYTF.

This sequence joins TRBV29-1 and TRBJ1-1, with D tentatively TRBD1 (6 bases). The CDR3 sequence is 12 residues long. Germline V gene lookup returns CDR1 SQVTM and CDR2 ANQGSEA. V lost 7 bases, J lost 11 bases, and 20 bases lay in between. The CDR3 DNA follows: TGCAGCGCCGTAGCGGGGGGCGTTAGGGCTTTCTTT. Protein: CSAVAGGVRAFF.

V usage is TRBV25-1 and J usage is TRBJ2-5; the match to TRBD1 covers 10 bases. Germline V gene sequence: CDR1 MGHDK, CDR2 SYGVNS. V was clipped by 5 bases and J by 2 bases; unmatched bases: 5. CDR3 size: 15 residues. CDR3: CASSWDRGQQETQYF. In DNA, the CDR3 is TGTGCCAGCAGTTGGGACAGGGGACAACAAGAGACCCAGTACTTC.

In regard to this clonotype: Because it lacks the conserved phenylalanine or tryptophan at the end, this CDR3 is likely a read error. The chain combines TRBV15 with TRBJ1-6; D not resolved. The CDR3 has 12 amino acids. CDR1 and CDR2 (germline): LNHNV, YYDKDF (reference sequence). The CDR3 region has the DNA TGCGCCACCAGCACACGGAATTCACCCCTCCACCTT. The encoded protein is CATSTRNSPLHL.

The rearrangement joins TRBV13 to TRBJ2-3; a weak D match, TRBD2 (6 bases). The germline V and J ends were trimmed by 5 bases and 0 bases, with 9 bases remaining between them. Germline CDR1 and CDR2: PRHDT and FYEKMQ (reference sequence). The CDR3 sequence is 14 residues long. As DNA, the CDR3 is TGTGCCAGCAGCGGGGGGTACAGCACAGATACGCAGTATTTT. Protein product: CASSGGYSTDTQYF.

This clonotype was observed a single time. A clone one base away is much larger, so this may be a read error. In DNA form, the CDR3 reads TGTGCCCGGAGCAACGGGCAGGGACTCGCCGAGCAGTACTTC. This codes for CARSNGQGLAEQYF. The genes are TRBV30 and TRBJ2-5; a possible D gene is TRBD2 (6 bases). The J call is doubtful: the DNA matches TRBJ2-7 better. CDR3 length: 14 amino acids. The germline CDR1 and CDR2 sequences are GTSNPN and SVGIG (reference sequence).

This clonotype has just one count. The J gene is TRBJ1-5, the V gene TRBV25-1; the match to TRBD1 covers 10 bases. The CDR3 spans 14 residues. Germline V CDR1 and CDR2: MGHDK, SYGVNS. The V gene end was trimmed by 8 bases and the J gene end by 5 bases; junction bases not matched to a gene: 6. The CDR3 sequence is CASVGTGAHQPQHF. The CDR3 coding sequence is TGTGCCAGCGTGGGGACAGGGGCCCATCAGCCCCAGCATTTT.

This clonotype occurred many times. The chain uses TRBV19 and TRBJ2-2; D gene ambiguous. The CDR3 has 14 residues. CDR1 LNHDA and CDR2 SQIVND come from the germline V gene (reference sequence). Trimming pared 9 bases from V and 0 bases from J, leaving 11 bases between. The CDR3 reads CASRTEANTGELFF. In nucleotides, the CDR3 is TGTGCCAGCCGTACAGAAGCGAACACCGGGGAGCTGTTTTTT.

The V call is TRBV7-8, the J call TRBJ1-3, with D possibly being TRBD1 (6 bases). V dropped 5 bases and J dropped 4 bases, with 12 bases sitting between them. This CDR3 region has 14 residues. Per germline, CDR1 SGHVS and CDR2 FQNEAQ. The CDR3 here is CASSDGQRGNTIYF. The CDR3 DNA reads TGTGCCAGCAGCGATGGACAGAGAGGAAACACCATATATTTT.

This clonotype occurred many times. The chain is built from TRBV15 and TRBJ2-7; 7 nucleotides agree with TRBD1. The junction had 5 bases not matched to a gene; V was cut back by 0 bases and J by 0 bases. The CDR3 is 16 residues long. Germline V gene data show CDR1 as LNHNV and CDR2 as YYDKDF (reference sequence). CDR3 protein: CATSRDDRAYSYEQYF. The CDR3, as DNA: TGTGCCACCAGCAGAGACGACAGGGCTTACTCCTACGAGCAGTACTTC.

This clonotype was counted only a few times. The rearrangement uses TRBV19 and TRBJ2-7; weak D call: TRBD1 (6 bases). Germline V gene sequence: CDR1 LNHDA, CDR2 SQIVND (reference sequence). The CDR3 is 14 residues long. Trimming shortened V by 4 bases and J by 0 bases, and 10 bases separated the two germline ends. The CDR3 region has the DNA TGTGCCAGTAGTACCCGGACAGTCTCCTACGAGCAGTACTTC. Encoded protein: CASSTRTVSYEQYF.